These T cell receptor beta chains were read from a single sample in a study of glioma-infiltrating T cells. A single record per CDR3 protein comes from TCRdb applying MiXCR to the multiplex PCR reads. The sample contains about 93,000 distinct CDR3 sequences, approximately 39% of which appear only once. The sample comprised glioma tissue, nonneoplastic brain tissue, or PBMCs (not recorded which). These receptors all stem from a human donor with low-grade glioma or glioblastoma, undergoing nonglioma brain surgery, or in good health (not recorded which). Both conserved end residues are part of each CDR3.

V	J	CDR3
TRBV6-6	TRBJ2-7	CASSYTEGGRYEQYF
TRBV2	TRBJ2-7	CASRATGVYEQYF
TRBV6-2/TRBV6-3	TRBJ2-1	CASSYVGPNEQFF
TRBV4-2	TRBJ2-3	CASSLGGATDTQYF
TRBV20-1	TRBJ2-3	CSARPTSGIRDTQYF
TRBV27	TRBJ1-2	CASSLAGRANYGYTF
TRBV6-2/TRBV6-3	TRBJ2-1	CASSHMRAGSYDEQFF
TRBV7-3	TRBJ2-5	CASSRGSGGVQETQYF
TRBV2	TRBJ1-2	CASSEQDRNYGYTF
TRBV6-1	TRBJ2-1	CASSPMRGRTQGNEQFF
TRBV5-6	TRBJ2-5	CASSSRTSGYQETQYF
TRBV9	TRBJ2-3	CASSVSLSADTQYF
TRBV15	TRBJ1-6	CAASSAGQGAGSPLHF
TRBV19	TRBJ1-2	CASSIRGTNYGYTF
TRBV15	TRBJ2-3	CATSAPAGDTQYF
TRBV27	TRBJ1-1	CASSTDRLGAGNTEAFF
TRBV20-1	TRBJ2-3	CSARLPPGTGSTDTQYF
TRBV11-1	TRBJ2-7	CASSSQSEGYEQYF
TRBV3-1	TRBJ1-1	CASSQSLTEAFF
TRBV7-8	TRBJ2-3	CASSLVGTGGADTRYF
TRBV2	TRBJ2-5	CASSEVQSGTQYF
TRBV5-6	TRBJ2-3	CASIYGLAGGTDTQYF